The 24 T cell receptor beta chains reported below all come from one sample, sequenced in a study of vaccination and CD4 T cells after COVID-19. Treatment given: roughly 10-day PBMC culture with coronavirus spike peptide pools or control peptides (ViraFEST assay). Oncomine TCR Beta short-read sequencing was applied to DNA from cultured CD4+ T cells. Using its own MiXCR run on the PCR reads, TCRdb lists one record per CDR3 protein. This sample has approximately 19,000 distinct CDR3 sequences, with around two thirds found just once. For these receptors, no antigen is known. The sample was CD4+ T cells from blood, cultured in vitro. Every receptor here comes from a human donor who had recovered from COVID-19.

The chain recombines TRBV6-5 with TRBJ2-3; D is unresolved. The CDR3 covers 14 residues. Between the trimmed V and J ends, which lost 4 bases and 8 bases, there was a span of 16 bases. Germline loops: CDR1 MNHEY, CDR2 SVGAGI. CDR3 loop: CASSSPGRISTQYF. For the CDR3, the DNA is TGTGCCAGCAGTTCCCCCGGACGCATCTCTACGCAGTATTTT.

The rearrangement joins TRBV27 to TRBJ2-2; 9 bases align to TRBD2. Per germline, CDR1 MNHEY and CDR2 SMNVEV (reference sequence). V shed 4 bases and J 8 bases; nucleotides not matched to a gene: 8. The CDR3 runs 15 residues. The CDR3 coding sequence is TGTGCCAGCAGTTCGTTACTAGCGGGTTCTGGGGAGCTGTTTTTT. Encoded protein: CASSSLLAGSGELFF.

This rearrangement joins TRBV20-1 to TRBJ2-5, with D unclear. V was pared by 6 bases and J by 5 bases, with 13 bases between. Germline loops: CDR1 DFQATT, CDR2 SNEGSKA (reference sequence). CDR3 length equals 12 residues. CDR3 in DNA: TGCAGTGCAGGACCCCGGGTTGAGACCCAGTACTTC. Translated, it gives CSAGPRVETQYF.

The V gene is TRBV30, the J gene TRBJ2-7; TRBD2 agrees at 14 bases. Germline V gene lookup returns CDR1 GTSNPN and CDR2 SVGIG (reference sequence). The CDR3 is 16 residues long. The V segment lost 0 bases and the J segment 6 bases; nucleotides outside the gene matches: 7. CDR3 bases: TGTGCCTGGAGTGTACGAGGACTAGCGGGAGGTGCCGAGCAGTACTTC. Its protein product is CAWSVRGLAGGAEQYF.

This chain joins TRBV18 and TRBJ2-5; 12 nucleotides line up with TRBD2. Germline V CDR1 and CDR2: KGHSH, LQKENI. V shed 0 bases and J 4 bases; nucleotides not matched to a gene: 9. This CDR3 region has 18 residues. The DNA for the CDR3 is TGTGCCAGCTCACCACCGTGGCTAGCGGGAGGGCCGCTAGAGACCCAGTACTTC. Residues: CASSPPWLAGGPLETQYF.

The V gene is TRBV2, the J gene TRBJ1-6, with D possibly TRBD1 on 6 matching bases. This CDR3 has 16 residues. The ends were cut back, 4 bases at V and 7 bases at J, with 17 bases in the middle. Per the germline V gene, CDR1 is SNHLY and CDR2 is FYNNEI. The CDR3 here is CASSVSLRDKNSPLHF. The CDR3 nucleotides read TGTGCCAGCAGTGTATCTCTCCGGGACAAGAATTCACCCCTCCACTTT.

This CDR3 reads CASRGQGNTEAFF. CDR3 in DNA: TGTGCCAGCAGGGGACAGGGGAACACTGAAGCTTTCTTT. V gene TRBV28 combines with J gene TRBJ1-1; 9 positions agree with TRBD1. Germline CDR1 MDHEN, CDR2 SYDVKM. With V trimmed by 6 bases and J by 1 base, 0 bases remained unmatched. The CDR3 sequence is 13 residues long.

The chain carries TRBV27 and TRBJ2-1, with 7 bases aligning to TRBD2. CDR3 length: 15 amino acids. Germline lookup yields CDR1 MNHEY and CDR2 SMNVEV (reference sequence). The V and J ends lost 5 bases and 0 bases, in that order; junction bases with no gene match: 4. The CDR3 loop reads CASSPREGSYNEQFF. CDR3 bases: TGTGCCAGCAGTCCCAGGGAGGGCTCCTACAATGAGCAGTTCTTC.

V and J are TRBV6-2 or TRBV6-3 and TRBJ1-1; D may be TRBD1 (5 bases). Germline V gene lookup returns CDR1 MNHEY and CDR2 SVGEGT. Trimming shortened V by 0 bases and J by 5 bases, and 16 bases separated the two germline ends. The CDR3 loop spans 16 amino acids. CDR3 sequence reads: CASSYSIGRRGTEAFF. CDR3 DNA: TGTGCCAGCAGTTACTCTATAGGCAGAAGGGGTACTGAAGCTTTCTTT.

The V call is TRBV10-2, the J call TRBJ1-2; D possibly corresponds to TRBD1 (5 bases). CDR1 is WSHSY and CDR2 is SAAADI in the germline V gene. V was cut by 5 bases and J by 3 bases, with 13 bases left in between. This CDR3 spans 14 amino acids. The CDR3 region is CASSISGRDYGYTF. CDR3 sequence (DNA): TGCGCCAGCAGTATTTCGGGCAGGGACTATGGCTACACCTTC.

CDR3 amino acids: CSASPRDSSYTF. The CDR3 DNA reads as TGCAGTGCTTCCCCCAGGGACAGCAGCTACACCTTC. The rearrangement links TRBV20-1 to TRBJ1-2; 7 bases are shared with TRBD1. Germline lookup yields CDR1 DFQATT and CDR2 SNEGSKA (reference sequence). V lost 5 bases, J lost 9 bases, and 9 bases stayed unmatched. The CDR3 contains 12 residues.

This clonotype was seen a few times. This rearrangement joins TRBV6-5 to TRBJ1-2; D perhaps matches TRBD1 (6 bases). This CDR3 is built from 16 residues. V gave up 4 bases and J gave up 2 bases, with 17 bases separating them. The V gene's germline CDR1 is MNHEY and CDR2 SVGAGI. The CDR3 loop is CASSSPGQSGNYGYTF. The DNA for the CDR3 is TGTGCCAGCAGTTCCCCGGGACAAAGCGGGAACTATGGCTACACCTTC.

J is TRBJ2-5 and V is TRBV19, with 11 bases that match TRBD2. Trimming removed 4 bases from V and 1 base from J; junction bases left unmatched: 11. Germline V gene data show CDR1 as LNHDA and CDR2 as SQIVND (reference sequence). The CDR3 spans 18 residues. CDR3 loop: CASSRLSGRGTFQETQYF. CDR3 nucleotide sequence: TGTGCCAGTAGTAGACTTAGCGGGAGGGGAACCTTCCAAGAGACCCAGTACTTC.

The V call is TRBV20-1, the J call TRBJ2-2, with D tentatively TRBD1 (6 bases). The CDR3 extends over 13 amino acids. Germline values: CDR1 DFQATT, CDR2 SNEGSKA (reference sequence). V dropped 6 bases and J dropped 5 bases, with 13 bases sitting between them. DNA of the CDR3: TGCAGTGCCGGTCGAAGGGGGACCGGGGAGCTGTTTTTT. Protein product: CSAGRRGTGELFF.

This clonotype was counted once. This chain connects TRBV6-1 to TRBJ2-7; 12 bases agree with TRBD1. This CDR3 spans 15 amino acids. From germline, CDR1 is MNHNS and CDR2 SASEGT. Losses at the gene ends were 5 bases for V and 4 bases for J; bases not matched to a gene: 6. This CDR3 reads CASSTPGQGAYEQYF. The CDR3 coding sequence is TGTGCCAGCAGTACACCGGGACAGGGGGCTTACGAGCAGTACTTC.

The V gene is TRBV5-6, the J gene TRBJ1-5, with D perhaps matching TRBD1 (5 bases). V gave up 2 bases and J gave up 7 bases, with 10 bases separating them. There are 13 residues in the CDR3. Germline CDR1 SGHDT, CDR2 YYEEEE. The CDR3 reads CASSFQGGQPQHF. As DNA, the CDR3 is TGTGCCAGCAGCTTCCAGGGCGGCCAGCCCCAGCATTTT.

The table lists this clonotype with a few counts. This chain connects TRBV2 to TRBJ1-1, with a weak D call TRBD1 (5 bases). V gave up 4 bases and J gave up 1 base, with 13 bases separating them. The CDR3 consists of 15 residues. Germline-derived CDR1 and CDR2 are SNHLY and FYNNEI. The CDR3 DNA sequence: TGTGCCAGCAGTGTCCGACAGTTCCCGAACACTGAAGCTTTCTTT. Its translation is CASSVRQFPNTEAFF.

This sequence joins TRBV7-9 and TRBJ2-5, with D hard to call. The CDR3 spans 15 residues. The V gene's germline CDR1 is SEHNR and CDR2 FQNEAQ (reference sequence). Between the trimmed V and J ends, which lost 0 bases and 4 bases, there was a span of 12 bases. The CDR3 DNA sequence: TGTGCCAGCAGCTTAGCCGGTGGGCTAGGAGAGACCCAGTACTTC. It specifies CASSLAGGLGETQYF.

This clonotype has just one count. The chain employs TRBV18 and TRBJ1-6; 9 nucleotides line up with TRBD1. V trimming: 2 bases; J trimming: 10 bases; junction bases outside the gene matches: 12. The germline V gene has CDR1 KGHSH and CDR2 LQKENI. The length of the CDR3 is 17 residues. The CDR3 loop reads CASSPKDMDRGWSPLHF. The CDR3 coding sequence is TGTGCCAGCTCACCAAAAGACATGGACAGGGGTTGGTCACCCCTCCACTTT. The full variable domain, with the rest looked up from reference TRBV18 and TRBJ1-6, is NAGVMQNPRHLVRRRGQEARLRCSPMKGHSHVYWYRQLPEEGLKFMVYLQKENIIDESGMPKERFSAEFPKEGPSILRIQQVVRGDSAAYFCASSPKDMDRGWSPLHFGNGTRLTVT.

The CDR3 coding sequence is TGTGCCAGCAGCAGGGGACAGGGATTCCAGCCCCAGCATTTT. It yields the protein CASSRGQGFQPQHF. The chain is built from TRBV5-8 and TRBJ1-5; 9 bases agree with TRBD1. The trim removed 4 bases at V and 7 bases at J, leaving 6 bases unmatched. Germline V lookup: CDR1 SGHTS, CDR2 YDEGEE. The CDR3 totals 14 residues.

This clonotype has only a few counts. CDR3 in amino acids: CASSPPRTGHTEAFF. The DNA of the CDR3 is TGTGCCAGCAGTCCGCCTCGTACAGGGCACACTGAAGCTTTCTTT. The chain is built from TRBV6-1 and TRBJ1-1; TRBD1 is a possible D gene (6 bases). The CDR3 is 15 residues long. Trimming took off 5 bases at V and 3 bases at J, with 16 bases between the two ends. Per the germline V gene, CDR1 is MNHNS and CDR2 is SASEGT.

This chain joins TRBV6-5 and TRBJ1-5; D perhaps matches TRBD1 (6 bases). Trimming took off 2 bases at V and 7 bases at J, with 6 bases between the two ends. This CDR3 has 12 residues. The germline CDR1 and CDR2 sequences are MNHEY and SVGAGI. The CDR3 loop is CASSYQGQPQHF. The CDR3, as DNA: TGTGCCAGCAGTTACCAGGGGCAGCCCCAGCATTTT.

The V gene is TRBV20-1, the J gene TRBJ1-5, with TRBD1 identical over 11 bases. Unmatched junction bases numbered 6, after V lost 1 base and J lost 7 bases. Germline CDR1 reads DFQATT; CDR2 reads SNEGSKA (reference sequence). CDR3 length equals 15 residues. The CDR3 bases are TGCAGTGCTAGAGCCGGGACAGGGGGTCAGCAGCCCCAGCATTTT. Translation gives CSARAGTGGQQPQHF.

This rearrangement joins TRBV20-1 to TRBJ1-5; the D is unclear. CDR1 is DFQATT and CDR2 is SNEGSKA in the germline V gene (reference sequence). CDR3 length: 14 amino acids. The V end lost 6 bases, the J end lost 2 bases, and 14 bases lay between the germline ends. Here the CDR3 DNA reads TGCAGTGCCGGAAGACGGGATCGCAATCAGCCCCAGCATTTT. It yields the protein CSAGRRDRNQPQHF.